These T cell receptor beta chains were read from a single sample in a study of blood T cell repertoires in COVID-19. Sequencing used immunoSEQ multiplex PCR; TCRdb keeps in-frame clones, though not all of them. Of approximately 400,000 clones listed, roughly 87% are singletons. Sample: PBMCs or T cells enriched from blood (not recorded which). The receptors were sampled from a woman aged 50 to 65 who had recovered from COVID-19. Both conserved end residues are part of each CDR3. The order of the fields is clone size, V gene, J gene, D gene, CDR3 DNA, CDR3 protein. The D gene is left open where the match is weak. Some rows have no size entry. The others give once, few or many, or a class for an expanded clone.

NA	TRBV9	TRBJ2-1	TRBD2	TGTGCCAGCAGCGTAGGGACGGGAGGGACCAATGAGCAGTTCTTC	CASSVGTGGTNEQFF
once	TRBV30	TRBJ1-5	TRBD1	TGTGCCTGGACTCGGGACAGGGGCCAGCCCCAGCATTTT	CAWTRDRGQPQHF
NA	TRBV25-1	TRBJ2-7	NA	TGTGCCAGCAGTCACGGGAACAGGGTCGAGCAGTACTTC	CASSHGNRVEQYF
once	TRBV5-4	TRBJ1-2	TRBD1	TGTGCCAGCAGCACTGGGACAGGCCGATGGGAGTATGGCTACACCTTC	CASSTGTGRWEYGYTF
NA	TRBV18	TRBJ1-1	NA	TGTGCCAGCTCACCACCGGGAGGTCGTGGAAGTGAAGCTTTCTTT	CASSPPGGRGSEAFF
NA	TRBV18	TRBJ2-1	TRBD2	TGTGCCAGCTCGCCTCGTAACCCCGGGGGGAGCTCCTACAATGAGCAGTTCTTC	CASSPRNPGGSSYNEQFF
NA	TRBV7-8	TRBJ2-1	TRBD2	TGTGCCAGCAGCTTAAGGAATAGCGGGTTCTCCTACAATGAGCAGTTCTTC	CASSLRNSGFSYNEQFF
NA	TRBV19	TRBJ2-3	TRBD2	TGTGCCAGTAGTTGGACTAGCGGGAGGGATACGCAGTATTTT	CASSWTSGRDTQYF
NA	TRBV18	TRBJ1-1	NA	TGTGCCAGCTCGCCTTCAACAGGGATATACACTGAAGCTTTCTTT	CASSPSTGIYTEAFF
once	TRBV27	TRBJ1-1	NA	TGTGCCAGCAGTTTATTCGCGGTCACTGAAGCTTTCTTT	CASSLFAVTEAFF
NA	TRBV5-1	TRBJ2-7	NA	TGCGCCAGCAGCTTAAACTACGGACAGGGAGGGAAGGGCGAGCAGTACTTC	CASSLNYGQGGKGEQYF
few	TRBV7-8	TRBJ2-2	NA	TGTGCCAGCAGCTCCAGGGCTCCCGGGGAGCTGTTTTTT	CASSSRAPGELFF
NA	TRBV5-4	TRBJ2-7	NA	TGTGCCAGCAGCCAGGAGGGACTTGTCTCCTACGAGCAGTACTTC	CASSQEGLVSYEQYF
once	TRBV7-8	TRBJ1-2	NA	TGTGCCAGCAGCGCGGGTGACCGCTTCGGCTACACCTTC	CASSAGDRFGYTF
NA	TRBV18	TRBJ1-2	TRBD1	TGTGCCAGCTCACCACGGGACAGATCGGGAGGCTACACCTTC	CASSPRDRSGGYTF
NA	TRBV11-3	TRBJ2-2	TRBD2	TGTGCCAGCAGCTTAGAATCGGGGGGGCCCAACACCGGGGAGCTGTTTTTT	CASSLESGGPNTGELFF
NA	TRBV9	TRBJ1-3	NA	TGTGCCAGCAGCGTATTGGGAGAATGGGTATCCTCTGGAAACACCATATATTTT	CASSVLGEWVSSGNTIYF
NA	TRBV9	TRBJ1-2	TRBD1	TGTGCCAGCAGCTATAGTCCCGGGACAGGGACGGGAGGCTACACCTTC	CASSYSPGTGTGGYTF
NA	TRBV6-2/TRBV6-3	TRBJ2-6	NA	TGTGCCAGCAGTTCCGTGCGCCCCGGCGTCCTGACTTTC	CASSSVRPGVLTF
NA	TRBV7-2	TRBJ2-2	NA	TGTGCCAGCAGCTTTATAGAAAGCACGCGGGCCGGGGAGCTGTTTTTT	CASSFIESTRAGELFF
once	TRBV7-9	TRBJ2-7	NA	TGTGCCAGCAGCCTTACAGGGACCTCCTACGAGCAGTACTTC	CASSLTGTSYEQYF
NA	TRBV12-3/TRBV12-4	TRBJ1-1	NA	TGTGCCAGCAGCTTGGACACAGAAGCTTTCTTT	CASSLDTEAFF
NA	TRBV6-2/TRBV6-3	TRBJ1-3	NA	TGTGCCAGCAGTTACTCGGGAGCGGACTCTGGAAACACCATATATTTT	CASSYSGADSGNTIYF
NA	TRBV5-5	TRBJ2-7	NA	TGTGCCAGCAGCTTGGTCCGGGTTGACGAGCAGTACTTC	CASSLVRVDEQYF
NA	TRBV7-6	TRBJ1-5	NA	TGTGCCAGCAGCTTAGGTCCCCCGGGTCAGCCCCAGCATTTT	CASSLGPPGQPQHF
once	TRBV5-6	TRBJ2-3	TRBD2	TGTGCCAGCAGCTTGGCGCCTAGCGGGGGGGCGGATACGCAGTATTTT	CASSLAPSGGADTQYF
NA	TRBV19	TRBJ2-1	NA	TGTGCCAGTAGTGTTGTACAGGACAATGAGCAGTTCTTC	CASSVVQDNEQFF
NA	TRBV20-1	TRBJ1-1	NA	TGCAGTGCTAGTGGTACCCGCCAGGGCCGGGCAGCTTTCTTT	CSASGTRQGRAAFF
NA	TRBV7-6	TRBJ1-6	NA	TGTGCCAGCAGCCGCGATAATTCACCCCTCCACTTT	CASSRDNSPLHF